The T cell receptor (beta chain) under discussion was sequenced for a study of blood T cell repertoires in COVID-19. Study in general: Both acute and convalescent COVID-19 samples were obtained from the United States, Italy and Spain. In each case, the material was cDNA or gDNA derived from T cells, B-cell-depleted T cells, or PBMCs.

Authors' methods: Estimated nucleated cell counts came from reference gene primer amplification. Method: immunoSEQ multiplex PCR; TCRdb's copy keeps in-frame clones and lacks some. V and J calls and clone size are given by that table; D and trimming were obtained from the DNA. There are 90,000 to 150,000 clones in the sample; approximately 77% occur only once, and approximately 7.9% lies in the top ten. Trimming at V came to 5 bases and at J to 4 bases, leaving 10 bases not matched to a gene. This CDR3 is 15 amino acids long. Germline V gene lookup returns CDR1 SGHTA and CDR2 FQGNSA. The sequenced material came from peripheral blood. The TCR sequence derives from a human donor in a cohort sampled during active COVID-19. This chain links TRBV7-2 with TRBJ2-7; 8 bases are a match to TRBD2. The CDR3 bases are TGTGCCAGCAGCGGGGGGGGGACTAGTAGGTACGAGCAGTACTTC. It encodes CASSGGGTSRYEQYF.